This passage covers 7 T cell receptor beta chains from one sample sequenced in a study of glioma-infiltrating T cells. Using RNA template, CDR3s of TCR alpha and beta were amplified with iRepertoire arm-PCR. From the multiplex PCR reads, TCRdb called clonotypes with MiXCR, one entry per CDR3 protein. The data show under 200,000 distinct CDR3 sequences, more than 30% seen once. Material: glioma tissue, nonneoplastic brain tissue, or PBMCs (not recorded which). These TCRs come from a human donor with low-grade glioma or glioblastoma, undergoing nonglioma brain surgery, or in good health (not recorded which).

The chain is built from TRBV30 and TRBJ2-2; no definite D call. The CDR3 has 12 residues. Germline assignment: CDR1 GTSNPN and CDR2 SVGIG (reference sequence). V dropped 1 base and J dropped 2 bases, with 2 bases sitting between them. The CDR3 sequence is CAWSDNTGELFF. Written as DNA, the CDR3 is TGTGCCTGGAGTGACAACACCGGGGAGCTGTTTTTT.

The V gene is TRBV10-3, the J gene TRBJ2-5, with 7 bases lining up with TRBD1. This CDR3 contains 13 residues. Germline CDR1 is ENHRY and CDR2 is SYGVKD. V shed 11 bases, J shed 3 bases, and the junction held 9 bases outside the gene matches. CDR3 nucleotide sequence: TGTGCCTCCAGCTTTACAGGGGAAGAGACCCAGTACTTC. This codes for CASSFTGEETQYF.

This clonotype was seen at least ten times. This chain uses TRBV15 with TRBJ2-5; no clear D gene. Germline V gives CDR1 LNHNV, CDR2 YYDKDF (reference sequence). CDR3 length: 13 residues. Trimming removed 1 base from V and 0 bases from J, with 3 bases in between. The CDR3 spells CATSRGNQETQYF. The CDR3 DNA is TGTGCCACCAGCAGAGGGAACCAAGAGACCCAGTACTTC.

This clonotype was picked up a small number of times. Relative to the germline gene, one junction end is altered; a read error may explain this. The CDR3 DNA follows: TGCAGTGCTAGAGACTTTCGGACGCGCCGCACAGATACGCGGTATTTT. As protein: CSARDFRTRRTDTRYF. V is TRBV20-1 and J is TRBJ2-3; no clear D gene. The CDR3 covers 16 residues. CDR1 is DFQATT and CDR2 is SNEGSKA in the germline V gene (reference sequence).

The rearrangement uses TRBV11-2 and TRBJ2-1; 11 positions agree with TRBD2. Germline lookup yields CDR1 SGHAT and CDR2 FQNNGV. The CDR3 is 15 amino acids. V shed 3 bases, J shed 8 bases, and the junction held 6 bases outside the gene matches. Here the CDR3 reads CASSLTSGASHEQFF. CDR3 nucleotides: TGTGCCAGCAGCTTGACTAGCGGGGCCTCGCATGAGCAGTTCTTC.

This clonotype has ten or more counts. This chain joins TRBV20-1 and TRBJ1-2; D is possibly TRBD1 (5 bases). Germline V gene data show CDR1 as DFQATT and CDR2 as SNEGSKA (reference sequence). Trimming shortened V by 0 bases and J by 0 bases, and 11 bases separated the two germline ends. This CDR3 region has 15 residues. The CDR3 is CSARDRWGSNYGYTF. The CDR3 DNA reads TGCAGTGCTAGAGATCGGTGGGGGTCTAACTATGGCTACACCTTC.

This clonotype appeared many times. V and J are TRBV12-3 or TRBV12-4 and TRBJ2-1; D not resolved. The ends were cut back, 1 base at V and 6 bases at J, with 4 bases in the middle. The CDR3 runs to 12 residues. The CDR3: CASSLGINEQFF. The CDR3 DNA reads as TGTGCCAGCAGTTTAGGGATCAATGAGCAGTTCTTC.